Reported below is one T cell receptor (beta chain). The data were taken from a study of T cell changes during pregnancy in multiple sclerosis. Clones were read by immunoSEQ multiplex PCR, and TCRdb kept only the in-frame ones, dropping some. This repertoire shows about 33,000 clones, about 89% found once; its top ten account for about 3%. Germline CDR1 and CDR2: SNHLY and FYNNEI. Trimming left V 8 bases short and J 1 base short, with 8 bases between. This CDR3 is 12 amino acids long. The rearrangement uses TRBV2 and TRBJ1-1; the D gene is possibly TRBD1 (6 bases). The sample consisted of CD4+ T cells from peripheral blood mononuclear cells, taken in the third trimester of pregnancy. The clonotype comes from a female donor in good health, enrolled as a control in a pregnancy study. In DNA, the CDR3 is TGTGCCAGCTTAGGGGGGAACACTGAAGCTTTCTTT. This encodes CASLGGNTEAFF.